These 26 T cell receptor beta chains were sequenced from one sample in a study of T cells in women clearing cervical HPV infection. Clones were sequenced by immunoSEQ multiplex PCR, and TCRdb holds only the in-frame ones, with some missing. Its clone listing holds some 30,000 clones. Sequencing was carried out using blood buffy coat. The receptors here all came from a woman between 18 and 69 years old with a cervical HPV16 infection that either progressed to CIN3+ or cleared (not recorded which).

As concerns this clone: The read terminates 3 residues before the CDR3 end, so the remaining end is supplied by the germline J gene. This chain joins TRBV20-1 and TRBJ2-3; D call uncertain. CDR3 length equals 12 residues. Germline V lookup: CDR1 DFQATT, CDR2 SNEGSKA (reference sequence). The DNA read from the CDR3 is TGCAGTGCTAGAGTGGGCCTGGTTGCG. It is translated as CSARVGLVA. The complete CDR3 protein is CSARVGLVAQYF.

Turning to this clone: The CDR3 goes on 3 residues after the read ends, and that part is filled in from the germline J gene. The chain employs TRBV7-8 and TRBJ2-3, with 9 bases that match TRBD2. J was trimmed by 7 bases and V by 5 bases; bases with no gene match: 10. Per germline, CDR1 SGHVS and CDR2 FQNEAQ. The CDR3 spans 15 residues. Partial CDR3 DNA: TGTGCCAGCAGCCCGAGCGGGGGGATTCTTTATACG. Amino acid sequence: CASSPSGGILYT. The complete CDR3 protein is CASSPSGGILYTQYF. The variable domain in full, completed from reference TRBV7-8 and TRBJ2-3, reads GAGVSQSPRYKVAKRGQDVALRCDPISGHVSLFWYQQALGQGPEFLTYFQNEAQLDKSGLPSDRFFAERPEGSVSTLKIQRTQQEDSAVYLCASSPSGGILYTQYFGPGTRLTVL.

About this clone itself: The read finishes 3 residues shy of the CDR3 end, and the germline J gene is used to complete it. The V gene is TRBV5-1, the J gene TRBJ2-5, with TRBD2 identical over 11 bases. The length of the CDR3 is 16 residues. The V gene's germline CDR1 is SGHRS and CDR2 YFSETQ. The DNA read from the CDR3 is TGCGCCAGCAGCTTGGGACTAGCGGGGAGCACAGATACC. Translated: CASSLGLAGSTDT. The whole CDR3 protein reads CASSLGLAGSTDTQYF.

A word on this clone: The read falls 3 residues short of the CDR3 end, and the missing part is taken from the germline J gene. Other DNA sequences in the same sample also yield this CDR3. V is TRBV14 and J is TRBJ2-3, with no clear D. Germline V gives CDR1 SGHDN, CDR2 FVKESK. The CDR3 length is 14 residues. The V end was cut by 1 base, the J end by 2 bases, with 7 bases between. The CDR3 bases that were read are TGTGCCAGCAGCCAAGGCAGACACACAGATACG. Its translation is CASSQGRHTDT. The entire CDR3 reads CASSQGRHTDTQYF.

Note on this clone: The read ends 3 residues early relative to the CDR3; the germline J gene fills the gap. This chain connects TRBV24-1 to TRBJ2-1; 8 bases line up with TRBD1. CDR1 is KGHDR, CDR2 SFDVKD, per germline. The CDR3 consists of 15 residues. V gave up 5 bases and J gave up 2 bases; unmatched junction bases: 4. The CDR3 spells CATSVGTGTYNEQFF. Incomplete CDR3 DNA: TGTGCCACCAGTGTAGGGACAGGAACCTACAATGAG.

A remark on this clone: Read coverage stops 3 residues before the CDR3 terminus; the germline J gene supplies the remainder. V usage is TRBV5-1 and J usage is TRBJ2-4; possible D gene TRBD2, 6 bases. V lost 0 bases to trimming and J lost 5 bases, with 15 bases between them. CDR3 length: 16 amino acids. Germline lookup yields CDR1 SGHRS and CDR2 YFSETQ. CDR3 amino acids: CASSLGGGVGENIQYF. CDR3 DNA, as far as it was read: TGCGCCAGCAGCTTGGGAGGAGGGGTGGGAGAAAACATT.

Notes on this clone: Read coverage stops 3 residues before the CDR3 terminus; the germline J gene supplies the remainder. The V and J genes are TRBV7-7 and TRBJ2-1; TRBD2 agrees at 11 bases. CDR1 SSHAT and CDR2 FNYEAQ come from the germline V gene (reference sequence). After removal of 3 bases from V and 4 bases from J, the junction contained 2 bases not matched to a gene. The CDR3 has 15 amino acids. The DNA read from the CDR3 is TGTGCCAGCAGCTTGGGACTAGCGGAGTACAATGAG. As protein: CASSLGLAEYNE. The entire CDR3 sequence reads CASSLGLAEYNEQFF.

In regard to this clone: The read ends 3 residues early relative to the CDR3; the germline J gene fills the gap. The rearrangement links TRBV9 to TRBJ2-1; 9 nucleotides match TRBD2. CDR1 is SGDLS and CDR2 is YYNGEE in the germline V gene. This CDR3 contains 15 residues. With V trimmed by 4 bases and J by 1 base, 3 bases remained unmatched. The sequenced CDR3 bases are TGTGCCAGCAGCCCTAGCGGGATTTCCTACAATGAG. Translated, it gives CASSPSGISYNE. The CDR3 in its entirety is CASSPSGISYNEQFF.

Concerning this clone: The read ends 3 residues shy of where the CDR3 ends; the end is completed using the germline J gene. The V call is TRBV5-1, the J call TRBJ1-4; maybe TRBD1 (6 bases). This CDR3 region has 14 residues. Germline assignment: CDR1 SGHRS and CDR2 YFSETQ. CDR3 region: CASRHGEGDSPLFF. CDR3 bases read: TGCGCCAGCCGGCATGGTGAGGGGGATTCACCA.

With regard to this clone: Read data end 3 residues before the CDR3 end; the end is taken from the germline J gene. This chain connects TRBV6-2 or TRBV6-3 to TRBJ2-3, with D perhaps TRBD2 (6 bases). The CDR3 extends over 17 amino acids. The germline V gene has CDR1 MNHEY and CDR2 SVGEGT. Trimming shortened V by 6 bases and J by 0 bases, and 19 bases separated the two germline ends. The covered CDR3 bases are TGTGCCAGCAGCCCAACCGGGACTCCCTCTAGCACAGATACG. This encodes CASSPTGTPSSTDT. The entire CDR3 protein reads CASSPTGTPSSTDTQYF.

Worth noting for this clone: Read coverage stops 3 residues before the CDR3 terminus; the germline J gene supplies the remainder. The chain uses TRBV30 and TRBJ2-3, with D perhaps TRBD1 (6 bases). The CDR3 consists of 16 residues. V was cut by 2 bases and J by 4 bases, with 19 bases left in between. Per germline, CDR1 GTSNPN and CDR2 SVGIG (reference sequence). The CDR3 protein is CAWSYLQGSGADTQYF. The part of the CDR3 DNA that was read is TGTGCCTGGAGTTACCTCCAGGGGTCTGGGGCAGATACG.

As to this clone: The sequence runs out 3 residues before the end of the CDR3; the remainder is reconstructed from the germline J gene. The chain has TRBV7-9 and TRBJ2-3, with 9 bases fitting TRBD2. From germline, CDR1 is SEHNR and CDR2 FQNEAQ (reference sequence). The CDR3 covers 15 residues. CDR3 sequence reads: CASEFSGGSTDTQYF. The covered CDR3 bases are TGTGCTAGCGAGTTTAGCGGGGGTAGCACAGATACG. The variable domain in full, with the rest retrieved from reference TRBV7-9 and TRBJ2-3, is DTGVSQNPRHKITKRGQNVTFRCDPISEHNRLYWYRQTLGQGPEFLTYFQNEAQLEKSRLLSDRFSAERPKGSFSTLEIQRTEQGDSAMYLCASEFSGGSTDTQYFGPGTRLTVL.

Of note for this clone: Sequencing ends 3 residues short of the CDR3 end; the germline J gene provides the rest. This chain uses TRBV7-2 with TRBJ1-6; the match to TRBD1 covers 8 bases. V shed 4 bases, J shed 8 bases, and the junction held 7 bases outside the gene matches. Germline V gene lookup returns CDR1 SGHTA and CDR2 FQGNSA. There are 15 residues in the CDR3. The CDR3 region is CASSYGTGGYSPLHF. The CDR3 DNA, read in part, is TGTGCCAGCAGCTACGGGACAGGAGGTTATTCACCC.

In terms of frequency, this clone is medium-sized. The observed sequence ends 3 residues before the CDR3 terminus, with the missing tail filled in from the germline J gene. The V gene is TRBV29-1, the J gene TRBJ1-1, with 7 bases lining up with TRBD1. Trimming took 8 bases from V and 5 from J; bases not matched to a gene: 11. Germline V gene data show CDR1 as SQVTM and CDR2 as ANQGSEA. The CDR3 is 13 amino acids. The covered CDR3 bases are TGCAGCACTATGACAGGGCCTGCAACTGAA. Translating it yields CSTMTGPATE. The CDR3 in its entirety is CSTMTGPATEAFF.

Turning to this clone: The sequenced fragment ends 3 residues before the CDR3 boundary, so the rest is inferred from the germline J gene. This chain uses TRBV7-6 with TRBJ2-1; D gene unclear. Germline V gene lookup returns CDR1 SGHVS and CDR2 FNYEAQ. Trimming took off 2 bases at V and 6 bases at J, with 8 bases between the two ends. There are 13 residues in the CDR3. Partial CDR3 DNA: TGTGCCAGCAGCTTAACTACGTCCAATGAG. Encoded protein: CASSLTTSNE. The full CDR3 protein is CASSLTTSNEQFF.

Worth noting for this clone: Read sequence stops 3 residues before the CDR3 end, and the germline J gene provides the missing end. J is TRBJ1-5 and V is TRBV7-6; the D gene is possibly TRBD1 (6 bases). Germline V gene lookup returns CDR1 SGHVS and CDR2 FNYEAQ. Between the trimmed V and J ends, which lost 0 bases and 7 bases, there was a span of 13 bases. The CDR3 has 15 residues. Partial CDR3 DNA: TGTGCCAGCAGCTTAGCCCCAGGGGCAGGCCAGCCC. As protein: CASSLAPGAGQP. The full CDR3 reads CASSLAPGAGQPQHF.

About this clone itself: The read ends 3 residues early relative to the CDR3; the germline J gene fills the gap. The chain employs TRBV7-8 and TRBJ2-3; D is undetermined. Per germline, CDR1 SGHVS and CDR2 FQNEAQ. The CDR3 length is 14 residues. V was shortened by 2 bases and J by 2 bases, with 8 bases between the two germline ends. Partial CDR3 DNA: TGTGCCAGCAGCTTACTAGGAGTCACAGATACG. Encoded protein: CASSLLGVTDT. The entire CDR3 is CASSLLGVTDTQYF.

CDR3 sequence reads: CASSARGHTDTQYF. CDR3 DNA (partial): TGTGCCAGTAGTGCAAGGGGACACACAGATACG. V is TRBV19 and J is TRBJ2-3, with D possibly matching TRBD1 (6 bases). The missing CDR3 end, 3 residues past where the read stops, is filled in from the germline J gene. Germline assignment: CDR1 LNHDA and CDR2 SQIVND (reference sequence). This CDR3 is built from 14 residues. V lost 5 bases, J lost 2 bases, and 11 bases lay in between.

Regarding this clone: The read terminates 3 residues before the CDR3 end, so the remaining end is supplied by the germline J gene. The rearrangement joins TRBV7-7 to TRBJ1-2, with D perhaps matching TRBD1 (6 bases). CDR1 and CDR2 from the germline V gene are SSHAT and FNYEAQ (reference sequence). The CDR3 covers 12 residues. The CDR3 here is CAGQTISYDYTF. CDR3 bases read: TGTGCCGGACAGACTATCAGCTACGAC.

With respect to this clone: Sequencing ends 3 residues short of the CDR3 end; the germline J gene provides the rest. The chain joins TRBV20-1 to TRBJ1-4; TRBD1 is a possible D gene (5 bases). V lost 2 bases, J lost 7 bases, and 14 bases lay in between. This CDR3 is built from 14 residues. Germline assignment: CDR1 DFQATT and CDR2 SNEGSKA (reference sequence). The sequenced CDR3 bases are TGCAGTGCTAGATCAGGGCCTATTATTGAAAAA. Its translation: CSARSGPIIEK. The whole CDR3 protein is CSARSGPIIEKLFF.

To note about this clone: The read ends 3 residues shy of where the CDR3 ends; the end is completed using the germline J gene. The chain joins TRBV19 to TRBJ2-7, with 7 bases identical to TRBD1. CDR3 length: 14 residues. Germline V gene data show CDR1 as LNHDA and CDR2 as SQIVND (reference sequence). V gave up 3 bases and J gave up 0 bases; unmatched junction bases: 2. The sequenced CDR3 bases are TGTGCCAGTAGTATTTGGGACAGCTCCTACGAG. This sequence encodes CASSIWDSSYE. The complete CDR3 sequence is CASSIWDSSYEQYF.

Concerning this clone: Coverage ceases 3 residues before the CDR3 finishes, and the germline J gene fills in the end. This sequence joins TRBV12-3 or TRBV12-4 and TRBJ1-2; 9 bases agree with TRBD1. This CDR3 spans 16 amino acids. The part of the CDR3 DNA that was read is TGTGCCAGCAGTCGATTTGGGCCCGGGACAGGGTGGGGC. Amino acids: CASSRFGPGTGWG. In full, the CDR3 is CASSRFGPGTGWGYTF.

Points on this clone: Read sequence stops 3 residues before the CDR3 end, and the germline J gene provides the missing end. The chain carries TRBV19 and TRBJ1-1; D is perhaps TRBD1 (5 bases). The germline V gene has CDR1 LNHDA and CDR2 SQIVND (reference sequence). The CDR3 has 15 residues. V was pared by 7 bases and J by 0 bases, with 15 bases between. CDR3 DNA, as far as it was read: TGTGCCAGTACCCCGACGACAGTTATGAACACTGAA. Translating gives CASTPTTVMNTE. The whole CDR3 sequence reads CASTPTTVMNTEAFF.

The sequenced part of the CDR3 DNA is TGCGCCAGCAGCTTGGAAAGGGGTCATGAAAAA. Protein: CASSLERGHEK. The entire CDR3 is CASSLERGHEKLFF. The rearrangement links TRBV5-1 to TRBJ1-4, with TRBD1 as a possible D gene (5 bases). The read finishes 3 residues shy of the CDR3 end, and the germline J gene is used to complete it. The CDR3 has 14 residues. V lost 0 bases to trimming and J lost 6 bases, with 9 bases between them. Germline V gene sequence: CDR1 SGHRS, CDR2 YFSETQ.

A word on this clone: Read data end 3 residues before the CDR3 end; the end is taken from the germline J gene. V usage is TRBV7-7 and J usage is TRBJ1-5; D is possibly TRBD1 (6 bases). The CDR3 sequence is 18 residues long. V was clipped by 4 bases and J by 1 base, with 20 bases between them. Germline CDR1 reads SSHAT; CDR2 reads FNYEAQ (reference sequence). This CDR3 is CASSWGLRGSSSNQPQHF. The CDR3 DNA, read in part, is TGTGCCAGCAGCTGGGGGCTTCGGGGCTCCTCGAGCAATCAGCCC.

A word on this clone: The read is 3 residues too short to cover the CDR3 end, so that end is filled in from the germline J gene. The chain joins TRBV10-2 to TRBJ1-2; D possibly corresponds to TRBD1 (5 bases). The germline CDR1 and CDR2 sequences are WSHSY and SAAADI. The CDR3 runs to 16 residues. V dropped 0 bases and J dropped 2 bases, with 13 bases sitting between them. Incomplete CDR3 DNA: TGCGCCAGCAGTGAGTCGAGGCGGGGCTCCAACTATGGC. Amino acid sequence: CASSESRRGSNYG. The full CDR3 protein is CASSESRRGSNYGYTF.